The T cell receptor (beta chain) under discussion was sequenced for a study of blood T cell repertoires in COVID-19. Study-level background: Donors in the United States, Italy and Spain gave samples during acute or convalescent COVID-19. PBMCs, B-cell-depleted T cells, or T cells were the source of the cDNA or gDNA that made up the material.

Seattle's enrolled individuals joined amid active infection and were then monitored longitudinally. This CDR3 spans 15 amino acids. Germline CDR1 reads KGHSH; CDR2 reads LQKENI. V was clipped by 3 bases and J by 3 bases, with 13 bases between them. In the source study's methods: Using reference gene primer amplification, nucleated cell counts were estimated. Repertoires were generated with immunoSEQ multiplex PCR, while TCRdb's copy carries only in-frame clones and drops some. D and trimming were read from the DNA, whereas the V and J calls and clone size are those reported in that table. The sample contains roughly 180,000 clones, approximately 84% of which appear only once.

Sample: peripheral blood. This receptor was identified in a woman aged 50 to 60 with COVID-19, enrolled during active disease. V usage is TRBV18 and J usage is TRBJ2-3; D not resolved. The CDR3 loop is CASSPPVGDTDTQYF. The CDR3 DNA sequence: TGTGCCAGCTCACCCCCCGTGGGCGATACAGATACGCAGTATTTT.